Sequencing of this TCR beta chain was carried out in a study of cytomegalovirus exposure and HLA in healthy donors. Study context: Early released data had around 89 million unique TCRs, all coming from HLA-typed donors.

PCR primers comprised 60 Vbeta and 13 Jbeta primers. Libraries were prepared by immunoSEQ multiplex PCR; TCRdb keeps only in-frame clonotypes and omits some of them. The sample has roughly 200,000 clones, 79% seen once. V trimming: 9 bases; J trimming: 3 bases; junction bases outside the gene matches: 11. Germline V gene sequence: CDR1 MNHEY, CDR2 SMNVEV (reference sequence). This CDR3 region has 14 residues. This chain connects TRBV27 to TRBJ2-7; 7 bases fit TRBD2. This TCR came from a girl under 18 in good health and CMV-seropositive. Sequencing input: PBMCs. The CDR3 nucleotides read TGTGCCAGTTCCACAAAGCGGGGCAGCTACGAGCAGTACTTC. Translated: CASSTKRGSYEQYF.